This T cell receptor (beta chain) was sequenced for a study of cytomegalovirus exposure and HLA in healthy donors. Overall study findings and caveats: A reported reduction in N-insertions relative to the 666-donor mean was seen in an Asian-associated ancestry cluster in a later analysis. The majority of TCR sequences were rare, yet some public TCRs appeared in many donors. Across HLA loci, a later analysis found differing TCR association rates, with DRB1 most and HLA-C fewest.

To note about this clone: Its antigen is not identified.

The PCR made use of 60 Vbeta and 13 Jbeta primers. Libraries were prepared by immunoSEQ multiplex PCR; TCRdb keeps only in-frame clonotypes and omits some of them. The repertoire has about 190,000 clones, around 77% of them found once; the top ten carry around 1.6%. V lost 0 bases to trimming and J lost 5 bases, with 11 bases between them. The V gene's germline CDR1 is LNHDA and CDR2 SQIVND (reference sequence). CDR3 length: 14 amino acids. Sequenced input: PBMCs. The J gene is TRBJ2-7, the V gene TRBV19; D is perhaps TRBD1 (6 bases). The source of this sequence is a woman under 30 in good health and CMV-seronegative. The CDR3 DNA reads TGTGCCAGTAGTATAGATCCGGGACACCACGAGCAGTACTTC. It codes for CASSIDPGHHEQYF.